These 17 T cell receptor beta chains came from one sample sequenced in a study of blood T cell repertoires in COVID-19 (dated by TCRdb to the early 2020s). Library preparation employed the immunoSEQ multiplex PCR assay. What TCRdb holds here is the immuneACCESS table cut down to in-frame rearrangements. Part of the clones is not present; checked against another copy, under half of the missing clones reflect an unresolved V gene, and the others are unexplained. The sample has approximately 250,000 clones on record, about 87% of them singletons. Of the sample, around 3.1% falls within the top ten clones. Sequenced material: PBMCs or T cells enriched from blood (not recorded which). The receptors stem from a middle-aged woman who had been exposed to COVID-19.

The chain is built from TRBV3-1 (or the pseudogene TRBV3-2) and TRBJ1-2; TRBD1 matches at 9 bases. V shed 4 bases, J shed 2 bases, and the junction held 5 bases outside the gene matches. Germline CDR1 reads LGHDT; CDR2 reads YNNKEL (reference sequence). The CDR3 extends over 15 amino acids. Written as DNA, the CDR3 is TGTGCCAGCAGCCCGTGGACAGGGGTCAACTATGGCTACACCTTC. Encoded protein: CASSPWTGVNYGYTF.

The chain combines TRBV19 with TRBJ2-6, with 7 bases that match TRBD1. Germline V CDR1 and CDR2: LNHDA, SQIVND (reference sequence). The CDR3 has 17 amino acids. Germline trimming cut 1 base from V and 0 bases from J; bases unmatched to any gene: 3. DNA for the CDR3: TGTGCCAGTAGTATAGGACAGGGAGTCTCTGGGGCCAACGTCCTGACTTTC. Amino acids: CASSIGQGVSGANVLTF.

The chain employs TRBV28 and TRBJ1-4, with TRBD1 matching 8 bases. This CDR3 region has 14 residues. V was pared by 5 bases and J by 6 bases, with 5 bases of the junction left unmatched. Germline CDR1 reads MDHEN; CDR2 reads SYDVKM. The CDR3 protein is CASSIQGGDEKLFF. The CDR3 bases are TGTGCCAGCAGTATACAGGGGGGTGATGAAAAACTGTTTTTT. Filled out from reference TRBV28 and TRBJ1-4, the complete variable domain reads DVKVTQSSRYLVKRTGEKVFLECVQDMDHENMFWYRQDPGLGLRLIYFSYDVKMKEKGDIPEGYSVSREKKERFSLILESASTNQTSMYLCASSIQGGDEKLFFGSGTQLSVL.

This clone was observed once. V usage is TRBV12-2 and J usage is TRBJ1-4; TRBD1 was called by the table and not checked on the DNA. TRBV12-2 is given as a pseudogene. This CDR3 contains 17 residues. CDR3 DNA: TGTGCAAGTCGCTTAGGGGACAGGGTGGCAACTAATGAAAAACTGTTTTTT. It encodes CASRLGDRVATNEKLFF.

The J gene is TRBJ1-1, the V gene TRBV29-1, with 7 bases fitting TRBD1. CDR1 SQVTM and CDR2 ANQGSEA come from the germline V gene. V lost 8 bases, J lost 1 base, and 10 bases stayed unmatched. This CDR3 is 14 amino acids long. The CDR3 DNA sequence: TGCAGCCTAGGACAGGACCGTCAGAACACTGAAGCTTTCTTT. As protein: CSLGQDRQNTEAFF.

The V call is TRBV12-3 or TRBV12-4, the J call TRBJ1-2; D call uncertain. CDR3 length: 13 residues. Trimming shortened V by 6 bases and J by 8 bases, and 16 bases separated the two germline ends. The DNA for the CDR3 is TGTGCCAGCAGCCACTGGGAGGGATGGGGCTACACCTTC. It translates to CASSHWEGWGYTF.

The V gene is TRBV30, the J gene TRBJ1-2; TRBD1 matches at 7 bases. Trimming cost V 5 bases and J 9 bases; bases outside gene matches: 12. The CDR3 is 13 amino acids. From germline, CDR1 is GTSNPN and CDR2 SVGIG (reference sequence). The CDR3 reads CAWARDRAGRYTF. The CDR3 bases are TGTGCCTGGGCAAGAGACAGGGCAGGACGCTACACCTTC. Filled out from reference TRBV30 and TRBJ1-2, the complete variable domain reads SQTIHQWPATLVQPVGSPLSLECTVEGTSNPNLYWYRQAAGRGLQLLFYSVGIGQISSEVPQNLSASRPQDRQFILSSKKLLLSDSGFYLCAWARDRAGRYTFGSGTRLTVV.

The V call is TRBV7-2, the J call TRBJ2-7; no firm D call. Germline V gene data show CDR1 as SGHTA and CDR2 as FQGNSA. The CDR3 runs to 13 residues. Deletions cut 5 bases from V and 0 bases from J, with 8 bases between. The CDR3 region is CASSDLVSYEQYV. For the CDR3, the DNA is TGTGCCAGCAGCGACCTAGTCTCCTACGAGCAGTACGTC.

This clone is a singleton in its sample. The chain employs TRBV14 and TRBJ2-1; TRBD2 matches at 7 bases. CDR1 is SGHDN, CDR2 FVKESK, per germline. The CDR3 is made up of 15 amino acids. Losses at the gene ends were 1 base for V and 4 bases for J; bases not matched to a gene: 4. CDR3 DNA: TGTGCCAGCAGCCAAGGGCGGGAGCGGTACAATGAGCAGTTCTTC. Protein sequence: CASSQGRERYNEQFF.

This sequence joins TRBV5-8 and TRBJ1-6; the match to TRBD1 covers 8 bases. Germline V gene sequence: CDR1 SGHTS, CDR2 YDEGEE. The CDR3 extends over 17 amino acids. Losses at the gene ends were 5 bases for V and 0 bases for J; bases not matched to a gene: 7. In DNA form, the CDR3 reads TGTGCCAGCAGTTCAACAGGGGGGAGCTCCTATAATTCACCCCTCCACTTT. It specifies CASSSTGGSSYNSPLHF.

The chain joins TRBV30 to TRBJ2-1; possibly TRBD2 for D (6 bases). Germline CDR1 and CDR2: GTSNPN and SVGIG (reference sequence). V was cut by 3 bases and J by 7 bases, with 25 bases left in between. The CDR3 extends over 17 amino acids. The CDR3 DNA sequence: TGTGCCTGGAGCAGGAGGGTAGGGACTCCAGGAGGTAATGAGCAGTTCTTC. Amino acids: CAWSRRVGTPGGNEQFF.

The chain recombines TRBV20-1 with TRBJ2-5; D is possibly TRBD1 (5 bases). The CDR3 spans 11 residues. Trimming removed 5 bases from V and 3 bases from J, with 7 bases in between. In germline, CDR1 is DFQATT, CDR2 SNEGSKA (reference sequence). CDR3 region: CSAFREETQYF. For the CDR3, the DNA is TGCAGTGCTTTCAGGGAAGAGACCCAGTACTTC.

The rearrangement links TRBV11-3 to TRBJ2-2; D may be TRBD1 (6 bases). The germline V and J ends were trimmed by 7 bases and 1 base, with 13 bases remaining between them. The germline CDR1 and CDR2 sequences are SGHNT and YENEEA. The CDR3 has 15 amino acids. The CDR3 spells CASTISGVNTGELFF. Here the CDR3 DNA reads TGTGCCAGCACCATCTCAGGGGTGAACACCGGGGAGCTGTTTTTT.

The chain joins TRBV4-2 to TRBJ2-2, with D possibly being TRBD1 (6 bases). V dropped 6 bases and J dropped 0 bases, with 14 bases sitting between them. The CDR3 is made up of 16 amino acids. Germline V CDR1 and CDR2: LGHNA, YNFKEQ. This CDR3 is CASRQRDTPNTGELFF. CDR3 DNA: TGTGCCAGCAGGCAAAGGGACACCCCGAACACCGGGGAGCTGTTTTTT.

The gene calls are TRBV24-1 and TRBJ1-2; D gene uncertain. The CDR3 totals 13 residues. V gave up 2 bases and J gave up 3 bases, with 6 bases separating them. Germline CDR1 is KGHDR and CDR2 is SFDVKD. CDR3 nucleotide sequence: TGTGCCACCAGTGATTCATCAGACTATGGCTACACCTTC. Translating gives CATSDSSDYGYTF.

J is TRBJ1-2 and V is TRBV18, with 7 bases matching TRBD1. V dropped 5 bases and J dropped 3; count of bases not matched to a gene: 9. The CDR3 extends over 15 amino acids. Germline V lookup: CDR1 KGHSH, CDR2 LQKENI. The chain's CDR3 is CASSTSTGTDYGYTF. The CDR3 DNA is TGTGCCAGCTCAACTTCAACCGGGACAGACTATGGCTACACCTTC.

V gene TRBV24-1 combines with J gene TRBJ2-5, with 8 positions matching TRBD2. This CDR3 is 12 amino acids long. Germline CDR1 reads KGHDR; CDR2 reads SFDVKD. Trimming removed 9 bases from V and 5 bases from J; junction bases left unmatched: 4. The CDR3 region is CATAGGAETQYF. In nucleotides, the CDR3 is TGTGCCACCGCGGGAGGAGCCGAGACCCAGTACTTC.